The next 26 T cell receptor beta chains were all read from a single sample in a study of response to subunit inactivated influenza vaccine. Each CDR3 protein is one row after TCRdb ran MiXCR on the RT-PCR reads. The repertoire holds 500,000 or so distinct CDR3 sequences, with 11% as singletons. Sequencing used PBMCs from blood, obtained about 40 days after vaccination. The receptors shown here come from a man aged 45 to 65 who received an inactivated influenza vaccine.

At least ten counts were recorded for this clonotype. This chain connects TRBV3-1 to TRBJ2-1; 9 nucleotides align to TRBD1. This CDR3 has 16 residues. CDR1 and CDR2 from the germline V gene are LGHDT and YNNKEL (reference sequence). With 0 bases clipped from V and 13 bases from J, the junction kept 13 bases outside the gene matches. CDR3 sequence: CASSQDSGNRGRFQFF. The CDR3 coding sequence is TGTGCCAGCAGCCAAGATTCCGGGAACAGGGGGCGGTTCCAGTTCTTC.

This clonotype was detected a few times. The chain has TRBV11-2 and TRBJ2-1, with TRBD2 matching 11 bases. The CDR3 length is 16 residues. After removal of 4 bases from V and 9 bases from J, the junction contained 11 bases not matched to a gene. The V gene's germline CDR1 is SGHAT and CDR2 FQNNGV. This CDR3 is CASSSPSSGRFGEQFF. The CDR3 DNA reads as TGTGCCAGCAGCTCCCCCTCTAGCGGGAGGTTTGGTGAGCAGTTCTTC. Full variable domain (rest looked up from reference TRBV11-2 and TRBJ2-1): EAGVAQSPRYKIIEKRQSVAFWCNPISGHATLYWYQQILGQGPKLLIQFQNNGVVDDSQLPKDRFSAERLKGVDSTLKIQPAKLEDSAVYLCASSSPSSGRFGEQFFGPGTRLTVL.

The gene calls are TRBV19 and TRBJ2-1; perhaps TRBD1 as D (5 bases). The CDR3 contains 15 residues. V was clipped by 0 bases and J by 8 bases, with 14 bases between them. Germline V gene data show CDR1 as LNHDA and CDR2 as SQIVND (reference sequence). CDR3 DNA: TGTGCCAGTAGTATAGATAGCAGGGCGTGGTATGAGCAGTTCTTC. Its protein is CASSIDSRAWYEQFF.

V usage is TRBV24-1 and J usage is TRBJ2-5; D may correspond to TRBD1 or TRBD2 (6 bases each). The CDR3 has 15 amino acids. The germline CDR1 and CDR2 sequences are KGHDR and SFDVKD. The V and J ends lost 4 bases and 1 base respectively, with 12 bases between them. The CDR3 sequence is CATSEAKGGQETQYF. The CDR3 DNA is TGTGCCACCAGTGAAGCTAAGGGGGGCCAAGAGACCCAGTACTTC.

Here the CDR3 DNA reads TGCGCCAGCAGCCAAGTAGGGGCGGGGGGGTTTGAGACCCAGTACTTC. It translates to CASSQVGAGGFETQYF. V gene TRBV4-3 combines with J gene TRBJ2-5; 9 positions match TRBD2. From germline, CDR1 is LGHNA and CDR2 YSLEER. V lost 1 base and J lost 5; bases outside the gene matches: 8. The CDR3 runs to 16 residues.

This clonotype was recorded many times. The chain uses TRBV15 and TRBJ2-3; TRBD2 is a possible D gene (6 bases). Per germline, CDR1 LNHNV and CDR2 YYDKDF (reference sequence). Trimming shortened V by 3 bases and J by 0 bases, and 13 bases separated the two germline ends. The CDR3 has 16 amino acids. The CDR3 DNA follows: TGTGCCACCAGCAGGTCCCCGGGAGTCAGCACAGATACGCAGTATTTT. It is translated as CATSRSPGVSTDTQYF. Supplemented by reference TRBV15 and TRBJ2-3, the full variable domain reads DAMVIQNPRYQVTQFGKPVTLSCSQTLNHNVMYWYQQKSSQAPKLLFHYYDKDFNNEADTPDNFQSRRPNTSFCFLDIRSPGLGDTAMYLCATSRSPGVSTDTQYFGPGTRLTVL.

The chain links TRBV7-2 to TRBJ2-5; D unresolved. The V and J ends lost 1 base and 5 bases respectively, with 14 bases between them. In germline, CDR1 is SGHTA, CDR2 FQGNSA. This CDR3 is 15 amino acids long. The chain's CDR3 is CASSLVSFGGETQYF. CDR3 coding DNA: TGTGCCAGCAGCTTAGTCTCCTTTGGTGGGGAGACCCAGTACTTC. Full variable domain (rest looked up from reference TRBV7-2 and TRBJ2-5): GAGVSQSPSNKVTEKGKDVELRCDPISGHTALYWYRQSLGQGLEFLIYFQGNSAPDKSGLPSDRFSAERTGGSVSTLTIQRTQQEDSAVYLCASSLVSFGGETQYFGPGTRLLVL.

In the case of this clonotype: Just one base apart from a much larger clone, this may be a read error. This chain links TRBV5-1 with TRBJ1-4; D gene uncertain. This CDR3 comprises 15 residues. Looked up from germline, CDR1 is SGHRS and CDR2 is YFSETQ. V lost 3 bases, J lost 7 bases, and 16 bases lay in between. This CDR3 is CASSSEARSVEKLFF. The CDR3 nucleotides are TGCGCCAGCAGCTCCGAAGCACGGAGCGTTGAAAAACTGTTTTTT.

This clonotype has ten or more counts. The rearrangement uses TRBV5-5 and TRBJ2-5; weak D call: TRBD1 (6 bases). CDR3 length: 15 residues. With 3 bases removed from V and 2 bases from J, the gap between germline ends came to 14 bases. Germline loops: CDR1 SGHKS, CDR2 YYEKEE (reference sequence). The CDR3, as DNA: TGTGCCAGCAGCTGGCCCAGGACAGCACAAGAGACCCAGTACTTC. Residues: CASSWPRTAQETQYF.

The V call is TRBV20-1, the J call TRBJ2-5; the D gene is possibly TRBD1 (5 bases). CDR1 is DFQATT, CDR2 SNEGSKA, per germline (reference sequence). The CDR3 is 14 residues long. V gave up 3 bases and J gave up 5 bases, with 16 bases separating them. DNA of the CDR3: TGCAGTGCTAGTCCCAGGGCCCGAGTCGAGACCCAGTACTTC. Translation gives CSASPRARVETQYF.

The genes are TRBV18 and TRBJ2-5; D not resolved. This CDR3 contains 14 residues. Germline CDR1 and CDR2: KGHSH and LQKENI. Trimming pared 3 bases from V and 6 bases from J, leaving 14 bases between. CDR3 in amino acids: CASSPPSRAQTQYF. The CDR3 bases are TGTGCCAGCTCACCCCCGAGCCGGGCACAGACCCAGTACTTC.

The chain carries TRBV4-1 and TRBJ2-2; 8 bases align to TRBD1. CDR1 and CDR2 from the germline V gene are MGHRA and YSYEKL. J gave up 6 bases and V 5 bases, and 8 bases lay outside the gene matches. CDR3 length: 15 residues. This CDR3 is CASSAKQGASGELFF. The CDR3 DNA reads as TGCGCCAGCAGCGCAAAGCAGGGGGCATCCGGGGAGCTGTTTTTT.

Comments on this clonotype: A much larger clone differs from this one at a single base, so this may be a read error. The chain combines TRBV20-1 with TRBJ2-3, with D possibly TRBD1 on 6 matching bases. Trimming shortened V by 7 bases and J by 7 bases, and 18 bases separated the two germline ends. The V gene's germline CDR1 is DFQATT and CDR2 SNEGSKA (reference sequence). This CDR3 is built from 13 residues. The CDR3 nucleotides are TGCAGTGAACCCGGGACAAGGACGAATACGCAGTATTTT. This gives the protein CSEPGTRTNTQYF.

This clonotype was seen a few times. This rearrangement joins TRBV29-1 to TRBJ1-2; no clear D. The CDR3 consists of 11 residues. Germline-derived CDR1 and CDR2 are SQVTM and ANQGSEA. V was pared by 8 bases and J by 4 bases, with 11 bases between. CDR3 sequence (DNA): TGCAGCCTACGGGATGGCTATGGCTACACCTTC. As protein: CSLRDGYGYTF. Supplemented by reference TRBV29-1 and TRBJ1-2, the full variable domain reads SAVISQKPSRDICQRGTSLTIQCQVDSQVTMMFWYRQQPGQSLTLIATANQGSEATYESGFVIDKFPISRPNLTFSTLTVSNMSPEDSSIYLCSLRDGYGYTFGSGTRLTVV.

A few counts support this clonotype. V gene TRBV6-1 combines with J gene TRBJ2-1; 14 bases fit TRBD2. The CDR3 has 13 amino acids. V was clipped by 9 bases and J by 7 bases; unmatched bases: 2. Germline-derived CDR1 and CDR2 are MNHNS and SASEGT. The CDR3 coding sequence is TGTGCCAGTGGGACTAGCGGGGGTAATGAGCAGTTCTTC. Residues: CASGTSGGNEQFF.

A note on this clonotype: Germline and junction disagree at one end, which may indicate a read error. The chain recombines TRBV7-8 with TRBJ2-7, with D possibly matching TRBD1 (5 bases). The CDR3 covers 16 residues. The germline CDR1 and CDR2 sequences are SGHVS and FQNEAQ. As DNA, the CDR3 is TGTGCCGGCAGCCCAGGGATAAAGCCACTCTCCTACGAGCAGTACTTC. Its translation is CAGSPGIKPLSYEQYF.

A few counts support this clonotype. In DNA, the CDR3 is TGCAGTGCTAGAGATAGGAAGGGATTGGACACTGAAGCTTTCTTT. It codes for CSARDRKGLDTEAFF. This chain joins TRBV20-1 and TRBJ1-1; unclear D gene. The CDR3 length is 15 residues. V was clipped by 0 bases and J by 3 bases, with 14 bases between them. Per the germline V gene, CDR1 is DFQATT and CDR2 is SNEGSKA (reference sequence).

The table lists this clonotype with a few counts. The chain carries TRBV12-3 or TRBV12-4 and TRBJ1-1; D perhaps matches TRBD1 (5 bases). Trimming pared 6 bases from V and 5 bases from J, leaving 13 bases between. This CDR3 spans 13 amino acids. The CDR3 nucleotides are TGTGCCAGCAGAGGGGTGGTTGGGACTGAAGCTTTCTTT. Protein sequence: CASRGVVGTEAFF.

In this sample, this clonotype turned up a few times. The rearrangement joins TRBV29-1 to TRBJ2-7; a possible D gene is TRBD1 (6 bases). The CDR3 is 14 amino acids. Per the germline V gene, CDR1 is SQVTM and CDR2 is ANQGSEA. V lost 2 bases, J lost 3 bases, and 14 bases lay in between. The CDR3 nucleotides read TGCAGCGTTGAACAAGGGATAGGGGGCTACGAGCAGTACTTC. Translation gives CSVEQGIGGYEQYF.

The chain is built from TRBV4-1 and TRBJ2-7, with 7 bases lining up with TRBD2. Losses at the gene ends were 2 bases for V and 6 bases for J; bases not matched to a gene: 4. Looked up from germline, CDR1 is MGHRA and CDR2 is YSYEKL. The CDR3 length is 13 residues. In nucleotides, the CDR3 is TGCGCCAGCAGCCAAAGCGGGGATTCCGAGCAGTACTTC. Encoded protein: CASSQSGDSEQYF.

The chain joins TRBV4-2 to TRBJ2-1; D remains unclear. V lost 4 bases and J lost 7, with 17 bases in between. The germline V gene encodes CDR1 LGHNA and CDR2 YNFKEQ. CDR3 size: 15 residues. CDR3 DNA sequence: TGTGCCAGCAGCCGGCACTTCATGGCAGAAAATGAGCAGTTCTTC. Translated, it gives CASSRHFMAENEQFF.

This clonotype was seen only a few times. This chain uses TRBV29-1 with TRBJ1-1; 10 bases fit TRBD1. The CDR3 length is 19 residues. CDR1 and CDR2 (germline): SQVTM, ANQGSEA. V lost 7 bases and J lost 6; bases outside the gene matches: 26. Written as DNA, the CDR3 is TGCAGCGCCCGCCAGGTCGGACAGGGGGGGAGCTCTCAAGGCGCTGAAGCTTTCTTT. Translation: CSARQVGQGGSSQGAEAFF.

In this sample, this clonotype turned up a few times. This rearrangement joins TRBV7-9 to TRBJ2-1; D might be TRBD2 (5 bases). V lost 5 bases and J 0 bases, leaving 17 bases between the germline ends. Per germline, CDR1 SEHNR and CDR2 FQNEAQ (reference sequence). The CDR3 is made up of 17 amino acids. The CDR3 here is CASSARPGKSSYNEQFF. CDR3 bases: TGTGCCAGCAGCGCCCGCCCGGGAAAGAGCTCCTACAATGAGCAGTTCTTC.

This clonotype was observed at least ten times. In DNA, the CDR3 is TGTGCCAGCAGCCGGGACAGGGACAATGAGCAGTTCTTC. It translates to CASSRDRDNEQFF. J is TRBJ2-1 and V is TRBV7-2, with 9 bases matching TRBD1. There are 13 residues in the CDR3. Germline V gene data show CDR1 as SGHTA and CDR2 as FQGNSA. J was trimmed by 5 bases and V by 5 bases; bases with no gene match: 1.

This clonotype was seen repeatedly, ten times or more. V and J are TRBV7-2 and TRBJ2-1; D may be TRBD2 (6 bases). Germline CDR1 and CDR2: SGHTA and FQGNSA. This CDR3 is 14 amino acids long. V lost 1 base and J 11 bases, leaving 15 bases between the germline ends. CDR3 in amino acids: CASSLGTTPPKQFF. Here the CDR3 DNA reads TGTGCCAGCAGCTTAGGGACTACCCCCCCGAAGCAGTTCTTC.

This chain links TRBV5-6 with TRBJ1-4; 7 bases line up with TRBD1. Trimming removed 4 bases from V and 6 bases from J; junction bases left unmatched: 9. CDR1 and CDR2 (germline): SGHDT, YYEEEE. This CDR3 comprises 15 residues. The DNA for the CDR3 is TGTGCCAGCAGCCCCTACGACAGGGTTGATGAAAAACTGTTTTTT. The encoded protein is CASSPYDRVDEKLFF.